The sequence of this T cell receptor beta chain was determined in a study of blood T cell repertoires in COVID-19 (dated by TCRdb to the early 2020s). Regarding the study in general: Samples covering the acute and convalescent phases of COVID-19 were provided by collaborators in the United States, Italy and Spain. The prospective study material was composed of cDNA or gDNA derived from T cells, B-cell-depleted T cells, or PBMCs. Subjects who had been exposed to COVID-19, were actively infected with it, or had recovered from it provided the deeply sampled blood TCRbeta repertoires that made up the dataset. The repertoires were released in a freely available public database intended as a resource for research on the immune response to SARS-CoV-2. Samples were obtained from the ongoing ImmuneRACE study (first 160 participants) and from approximately 1,200 subjects provided by 6 global collaborators. Nearly every sample came with metadata listing a de-identified subject ID, COVID-19 status, age in years and sex. HLA class I and class II types, where available, came from metadata supplied by the sample provider rather than from assay-based typing. The paper as a whole reports these results and caveats: The quantity of clinical and demographic metadata differed by source and by participant and was supplied without curation.

The immunoSEQ Assay, a bias-controlled multiplex PCR, was used to amplify TCRbeta CDR3 regions from genomic DNA. The original methods were these. Within the assay, amplification of reference gene primers was used to estimate how many nucleated cells each sample contained. To quantify the absolute abundance of each unique TCRbeta CDR3 rearrangement, sequence reads were collapsed and filtered. For each sample, productive Simpson clonality was calculated by taking the square root of Simpson's diversity index across productive rearrangements. TCRdb holds this immuneACCESS table with in-frame rearrangements only. Some clones are missing; in checked studies, unresolved V genes explain under half, and the rest has no known cause. Clonal size and the V and J genes are those of that table, whereas D and trimming came from the DNA. This sample holds about 230,000 clones; about 84% were observed only once. Clones ranked in the top ten supply about 1.7% of the sample.

Taken from cysteine to phenylalanine, the CDR3 has 16 residues. This entry keeps only the CDR3 DNA: 48 bases, framed from base 1. The germline V gene (reference sequence) specifies LNHDA as CDR1 and SQIVND as CDR2. V has 7 bases trimmed and J has 1 base trimmed; junction bases matching no gene number 9. In the prospective study, participants were 18 to 89 years old, resided in 20 to 30 geographic areas of the United States, and were enrolled through a virtual design. In the prospective study, cohorts were assigned on the basis of participant-reported clinical history obtained from a screening survey and a study questionnaire. ImmuneRACE Cohort 3 recovered participants were defined by two consecutive negative NP/OP PCR tests, healthcare professional clearance, or symptom resolution. Each participant in the prospective study had whole blood, serum and a nasopharyngeal or oropharyngeal swab collected by mobile phlebotomists. Prospective study participants could optionally give additional blood draws and questionnaires over an approximately two-month period. Before DNA extraction, prospective study blood samples were shipped either frozen or at room temperature.

Points on this clone: Its binding antigen is unknown. Base-call qualities are not available, and no considerably larger clone is one nucleotide away.

Sequenced sample: PBMCs or T cells enriched from blood (not recorded which). This sequence originates from a man in his 60s who had recovered from COVID-19. The V gene is TRBV19 and the J gene is TRBJ2-2; 7 bases in the junction line up with TRBD1. The CDR3 reads CASNIPGTVNTGELFF. The sequenced DNA: TGTGCCAGTAACATCCCCGGGACAGTGAACACCGGGGAGCTGTTTTTT.